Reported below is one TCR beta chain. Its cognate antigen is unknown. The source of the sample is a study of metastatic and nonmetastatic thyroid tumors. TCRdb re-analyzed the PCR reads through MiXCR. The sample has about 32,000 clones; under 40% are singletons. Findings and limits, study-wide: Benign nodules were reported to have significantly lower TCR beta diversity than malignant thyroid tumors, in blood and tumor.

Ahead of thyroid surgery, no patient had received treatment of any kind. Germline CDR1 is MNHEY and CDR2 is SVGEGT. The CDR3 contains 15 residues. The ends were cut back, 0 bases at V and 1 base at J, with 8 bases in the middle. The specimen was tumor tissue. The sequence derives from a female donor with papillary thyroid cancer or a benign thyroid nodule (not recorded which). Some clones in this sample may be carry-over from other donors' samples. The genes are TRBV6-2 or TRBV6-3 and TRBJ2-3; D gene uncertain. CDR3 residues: CASSYSGFGTDTQYF. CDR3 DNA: TGTGCCAGCAGTTACTCAGGGTTCGGCACAGATACGCAGTATTTT.